Below, 27 T cell receptor beta chains from the same sample are listed, as sequenced in a study of cytomegalovirus exposure and HLA in healthy donors. The primer mix had 60 Vbeta and 13 Jbeta primers. Sequencing used immunoSEQ multiplex PCR; TCRdb keeps in-frame clones, though not all of them. The sample contains approximately 100,000 clones, more than 60% of which appear only once. Material for sequencing was PBMCs. The receptor set was obtained from a woman aged 50 to 60 in good health and CMV-seropositive.

The chain recombines TRBV28 with TRBJ2-1; TRBD2 matches 11 bases. V lost 3 bases and J lost 5; bases outside the gene matches: 9. There are 17 residues in the CDR3. Germline assignment: CDR1 MDHEN and CDR2 SYDVKM. The CDR3 is CASSLGRLAGSNNEQFF. DNA of the CDR3: TGTGCCAGCAGTTTGGGGCGACTAGCGGGGTCCAACAATGAGCAGTTCTTC.

This clone was observed once. The chain combines TRBV18 with TRBJ2-5, with 10 bases fitting TRBD2. Germline V gene data show CDR1 as KGHSH and CDR2 as LQKENI. V lost 3 bases and J lost 5; bases outside the gene matches: 9. The CDR3 runs 16 residues. In nucleotides, the CDR3 is TGTGCCAGCTCACCCGGAAGCGGGGGGGCCGGTGAGACCCAGTACTTC. This translates into CASSPGSGGAGETQYF.

The chain recombines TRBV7-2 with TRBJ2-3; TRBD2 aligns across 7 bases. The CDR3 totals 16 residues. V shed 4 bases and J 1 base; nucleotides not matched to a gene: 8. Germline V gene sequence: CDR1 SGHTA, CDR2 FQGNSA. The DNA of the CDR3 is TGTGCCAGCAGCTCGGGCCGGAGCGGGGGCACAGATACGCAGTATTTT. It yields the protein CASSSGRSGGTDTQYF.

CDR3 in DNA: TGCGCCAGCAGCTTGGGCGGGGGGATCTATGGCTACACCTTC. Translated: CASSLGGGIYGYTF. The chain recombines TRBV5-1 with TRBJ1-2, with D maybe TRBD1 (5 bases). Trimming removed 0 bases from V and 4 bases from J, with 10 bases in between. The germline V gene encodes CDR1 SGHRS and CDR2 YFSETQ. The CDR3 totals 14 residues.

The V call is TRBV27, the J call TRBJ1-1; a weak D match, TRBD1 (6 bases). The V end was cut by 5 bases, the J end by 2 bases, with 9 bases between. The CDR3 totals 13 residues. The germline V gene has CDR1 MNHEY and CDR2 SMNVEV (reference sequence). For the CDR3, the DNA is TGTGCCAGCAGTGCGACAGGCAACACTGAAGCTTTCTTT. Translation: CASSATGNTEAFF.

The chain carries TRBV30 and TRBJ1-1; 7 nucleotides match TRBD1. CDR3 length: 14 residues. Germline loops: CDR1 GTSNPN, CDR2 SVGIG (reference sequence). V lost 4 bases, J lost 9 bases, and 14 bases stayed unmatched. CDR3 nucleotide sequence: TGTGCCTGGAACCCGGGACAGACGTCCGGGAAAGCTTTCTTT. Amino acids: CAWNPGQTSGKAFF.

The chain joins TRBV7-9 to TRBJ1-1, with a possible D match to TRBD1 (5 bases). CDR1 is SEHNR, CDR2 FQNEAQ, per germline (reference sequence). The CDR3 runs to 15 residues. V shed 5 bases and J shed 1 base, with 14 bases lying between them. The CDR3 loop reads CASSHSVGPNTEAFF. CDR3 nucleotides: TGTGCCAGCAGCCACTCCGTGGGGCCGAACACTGAAGCTTTCTTT.

This clone has only one observation. The chain recombines TRBV10-2 with TRBJ1-5; D gene unclear. The CDR3 length is 13 residues. The V gene's germline CDR1 is WSHSY and CDR2 SAAADI. V lost 3 bases to trimming and J lost 5 bases, with 8 bases between them. The CDR3 nucleotides read TGCGCCAGCAGTGACGAGAGAGATCAGCCCCAGCATTTT. Translated: CASSDERDQPQHF.

The gene calls are TRBV18 and TRBJ1-3, with D possibly matching TRBD1 (6 bases). V was clipped by 1 base and J by 3 bases, with 7 bases between them. Per germline, CDR1 KGHSH and CDR2 LQKENI. This CDR3 is 14 amino acids long. The CDR3 region is CASSPRTVGNTIYF. In nucleotides, the CDR3 is TGTGCCAGCTCACCACGGACAGTTGGAAACACCATATATTTT.

This clone has only one observation. This sequence joins TRBV5-1 and TRBJ2-3; possible D gene TRBD1, 5 bases. The CDR3 contains 13 residues. The V gene's germline CDR1 is SGHRS and CDR2 YFSETQ. Trimming shortened V by 7 bases and J by 1 base, and 10 bases separated the two germline ends. The CDR3 DNA reads as TGCGCCAGCGTCGAACAGGGCACAGATACGCAGTATTTT. Translation: CASVEQGTDTQYF.

This clone appeared a single time. V is TRBV6-6 and J is TRBJ1-2; 7 nucleotides agree with TRBD1. The CDR3 length is 14 residues. Germline V gives CDR1 MNHNY, CDR2 SVGAGI (reference sequence). V was clipped by 5 bases and J by 2 bases; unmatched bases: 5. The CDR3 is CASSPSDRNYGYTF. The CDR3 DNA reads as TGTGCCAGCAGTCCATCGGACAGGAACTATGGCTACACCTTC.

The chain uses TRBV5-1 and TRBJ1-3, with unresolved D. Trimming stripped 3 bases from V and 0 bases from J, with 10 bases between. Looked up from germline, CDR1 is SGHRS and CDR2 is YFSETQ. This CDR3 spans 15 amino acids. The CDR3 DNA reads as TGCGCCAGCAGCTCGGACGGGAGCTCTGGAAACACCATATATTTT. This sequence encodes CASSSDGSSGNTIYF.

The CDR3: CASSLREGKLFF. The CDR3 bases are TGTGCCAGCTCACTTCGGGAGGGAAAACTGTTTTTT. This chain joins TRBV18 and TRBJ1-4; D remains ambiguous. The CDR3 is 12 residues long. Germline V gene lookup returns CDR1 KGHSH and CDR2 LQKENI. With 4 bases removed from V and 10 bases from J, the gap between germline ends came to 10 bases.

The chain uses TRBV5-1 and TRBJ1-1, with TRBD1 matching over 7 bases. The germline V gene has CDR1 SGHRS and CDR2 YFSETQ. The CDR3 has 17 amino acids. V lost 4 bases to trimming and J lost 6 bases; unmatched junction nucleotides: 18. Here the CDR3 DNA reads TGCGCCAGCAGCAGGACTAACAGGGGACCTTCAGAGGCTGAAGCTTTCTTT. Encoded protein: CASSRTNRGPSEAEAFF.

The genes are TRBV5-1 and TRBJ2-3; 7 bases are a match to TRBD1. CDR3 length: 17 amino acids. Per germline, CDR1 SGHRS and CDR2 YFSETQ. Losses at the gene ends were 0 bases for V and 0 bases for J; bases not matched to a gene: 7. The CDR3: CASSLVTGTASTDTQYF. In DNA, the CDR3 is TGCGCCAGCAGCTTGGTAACCGGGACAGCTAGCACAGATACGCAGTATTTT.

This chain joins TRBV5-4 and TRBJ2-7; 8 bases are a match to TRBD1. The CDR3 is made up of 14 amino acids. V was clipped by 3 bases and J by 5 bases; unmatched bases: 7. Germline V gene sequence: CDR1 SGHNT, CDR2 YYREEE (reference sequence). DNA of the CDR3: TGTGCCAGCAGCTATTTGACAGGGGAAGACGAGCAGTACTTC. It translates to CASSYLTGEDEQYF.

This rearrangement joins TRBV28 to TRBJ2-2; TRBD1 matches at 8 bases. Unmatched junction bases numbered 4, after V lost 1 base and J lost 3 bases. Germline V gene sequence: CDR1 MDHEN, CDR2 SYDVKM. CDR3 size: 16 residues. The CDR3 loop is CASSLSVRGHTGELFF. The CDR3 DNA reads TGTGCCAGCAGTTTATCGGTCAGGGGGCACACCGGGGAGCTGTTTTTT.

V and J are TRBV9 and TRBJ1-3; D gene unclear. Trimming removed 3 bases from V and 0 bases from J, with 13 bases in between. CDR1 and CDR2 (germline): SGDLS, YYNGEE. The CDR3 length is 16 residues. DNA of the CDR3: TGTGCCAGCAGCGCCGGACTGTCGAGCTCTGGAAACACCATATATTTT. This codes for CASSAGLSSSGNTIYF.

This CDR3 is CASSEMRVDGYTF. CDR3 DNA sequence: TGTGCCAGCAGTGAAATGAGGGTAGATGGCTACACCTTC. The rearrangement joins TRBV6-1 to TRBJ1-2, with D unresolved. The V end lost 2 bases, the J end lost 6 bases, and 10 bases lay between the germline ends. The CDR3 has 13 amino acids. Germline CDR1 MNHNS, CDR2 SASEGT.

The rearrangement links TRBV15 to TRBJ2-7, with 7 bases identical to TRBD1. This CDR3 is built from 14 residues. After removal of 1 base from V and 3 bases from J, the junction contained 3 bases not matched to a gene. The germline V gene has CDR1 LNHNV and CDR2 YYDKDF (reference sequence). CDR3 nucleotides: TGTGCCACCAGCAGAGGACAGGGCAGCTACGAGCAGTACTTC. This encodes CATSRGQGSYEQYF.

The chain couples TRBV5-1 to TRBJ1-1, with 7 nucleotides matching TRBD1. Losses at the gene ends were 3 bases for V and 3 bases for J; bases not matched to a gene: 2. Per germline, CDR1 SGHRS and CDR2 YFSETQ. CDR3 length: 13 amino acids. CDR3 coding DNA: TGCGCCAGCAGCTGGCAGGGGGACACTGAAGCTTTCTTT. Translating gives CASSWQGDTEAFF.

The rearrangement uses TRBV28 and TRBJ1-5, with a weak D call TRBD1 (6 bases). This CDR3 spans 14 amino acids. Germline values: CDR1 MDHEN, CDR2 SYDVKM. V lost 5 bases, J lost 4 bases, and 12 bases lay in between. CDR3 nucleotide sequence: TGTGCCAGCAGTCAAATTACAGGGAATCAGCCCCAGCATTTT. This gives the protein CASSQITGNQPQHF.

The genes are TRBV5-5 and TRBJ1-6, with 7 bases identical to TRBD1. There are 14 residues in the CDR3. The V gene's germline CDR1 is SGHKS and CDR2 YYEKEE (reference sequence). Trimming cost V 3 bases and J 9 bases; bases outside gene matches: 6. CDR3 protein: CASSSGQYRSPLHF. CDR3 sequence (DNA): TGTGCCAGCAGCTCGGGACAGTATCGTTCACCCCTCCACTTT.

V usage is TRBV21-1 and J usage is TRBJ1-1; the D call of TRBD1 is as the table states it, not checked on the DNA. TRBV21-1 is annotated as a pseudogene. The CDR3 covers 16 residues. In DNA form, the CDR3 reads TGTGCCAGCAGCACAGCCGGGACAGGGGGGACCACTGAAGCTTTCTTT. As protein: CASSTAGTGGTTEAFF.

Written as DNA, the CDR3 is TGTGCCAGCAACCGGGACATTGAGGACTATGGCTACACCTTC. Amino acids: CASNRDIEDYGYTF. This chain links TRBV2 with TRBJ1-2, with D possibly TRBD1 on 6 matching bases. V lost 7 bases and J 3 bases, leaving 15 bases between the germline ends. The CDR3 sequence is 14 residues long. Germline values: CDR1 SNHLY, CDR2 FYNNEI.

The chain employs TRBV7-3 and TRBJ1-5, with 10 bases aligning to TRBD1. J lost 6 bases, V lost 0 bases, and 11 bases had no gene match. The CDR3 runs to 18 residues. CDR1 and CDR2 from the germline V gene are SGHTA and FQGTGA. The CDR3 protein is CASSLTFPDRGRSQPQHF. Written as DNA, the CDR3 is TGTGCCAGCAGCTTAACATTCCCCGACAGGGGGCGTAGTCAGCCCCAGCATTTT.

The CDR3 here is CASSGQVAGGREQFF. The CDR3 DNA is TGTGCCAGCAGTGGCCAGGTAGCGGGGGGGCGTGAGCAGTTCTTC. The chain is built from TRBV6-1 and TRBJ2-1; 11 bases line up with TRBD2. Germline lookup yields CDR1 MNHNS and CDR2 SASEGT. This CDR3 is built from 15 residues. With 4 bases clipped from V and 9 bases from J, the junction kept 8 bases outside the gene matches.